Listed here are 29 T cell receptor beta chains from one sample, sequenced in a study of T cell responses to AZD1222 COVID-19 vaccine. TCRdb keeps only in-frame clones here, not all; method: immunoSEQ multiplex PCR. The sample consists of 96,000 or so clones, 80% to 90% of them appearing once. The material was peripheral blood, obtained on day 0 of AZD1222 vaccination. The receptors here all came from an adult in good health.

In its sample, this clone was seen once. The chain combines TRBV9 with TRBJ1-3, with TRBD1 matching 8 bases. Germline V gives CDR1 SGDLS, CDR2 YYNGEE. CDR3 size: 17 residues. V shed 0 bases and J 4 bases; nucleotides not matched to a gene: 9. The CDR3 loop is CASSVVGQGAQGNTIYF. The CDR3 nucleotides are TGTGCCAGCAGCGTAGTAGGGCAGGGGGCACAAGGAAACACCATATATTTT.

This clone was picked up one time. The chain joins TRBV4-2 to TRBJ2-2; TRBD2 matches at 8 bases. J gave up 6 bases and V 0 bases, and 12 bases lay outside the gene matches. CDR3 length: 18 residues. Per germline, CDR1 LGHNA and CDR2 YNFKEQ. CDR3 DNA sequence: TGTGCCAGCAGCCAAGAACTCGGGCTAGCGGGCGCGTCCGGGGAGCTGTTTTTT. It encodes CASSQELGLAGASGELFF.

The chain combines TRBV6-2 or TRBV6-3 with TRBJ1-1; D unresolved. The CDR3 is 12 residues long. The germline V gene encodes CDR1 MNHEY and CDR2 SVGEGT. Trimming removed 4 bases from V and 0 bases from J, with 3 bases in between. The CDR3 DNA reads TGTGCCAGCAGTTTCGTGAACACTGAAGCTTTCTTT. It yields the protein CASSFVNTEAFF.

This rearrangement joins TRBV14 to TRBJ1-3; D is ambiguous. Trimming took 5 bases from V and 0 from J, leaving 5 bases between them. Germline V lookup: CDR1 SGHDN, CDR2 FVKESK. The CDR3 totals 13 residues. CDR3 sequence (DNA): TGTGCCAGCAGCTTCCTCTCTGGAAACACCATATATTTT. Its protein product is CASSFLSGNTIYF.

The gene calls are TRBV7-8 and TRBJ1-1; D remains ambiguous. Germline CDR1 and CDR2: SGHVS and FQNEAQ. V shed 0 bases and J shed 4 bases, with 15 bases lying between them. CDR3 length: 16 amino acids. In DNA form, the CDR3 reads TGTGCCAGCAGCTTAGCTGAGCCGGGTTCGGGCACTGAAGCTTTCTTT. Its translation: CASSLAEPGSGTEAFF.

This clone was seen more than once but under ten times. This chain joins TRBV19 and TRBJ1-2, with a possible D match to TRBD1 (6 bases). The germline gives CDR1 LNHDA, CDR2 SQIVND (reference sequence). This CDR3 is built from 13 residues. The V and J ends lost 3 bases and 6 bases respectively, with 11 bases between them. The CDR3 DNA reads TGTGCCAGTAGTATCATGGAGGGGGATGGCTACACCTTC. Its translation: CASSIMEGDGYTF.

The rearrangement uses TRBV9 and TRBJ1-3; D might be TRBD1 (5 bases). CDR1 and CDR2 from the germline V gene are SGDLS and YYNGEE. The CDR3 has 12 residues. V lost 5 bases, J lost 3 bases, and 6 bases lay in between. CDR3 coding DNA: TGTGCCAGCAGGGGGGGTGGAAACACCATATATTTT. Translating gives CASRGGGNTIYF.

The chain has TRBV29-1 and TRBJ1-2; D not certain. V lost 4 bases, J lost 2 bases, and 14 bases lay in between. The CDR3 is made up of 14 amino acids. The germline CDR1 and CDR2 sequences are SQVTM and ANQGSEA. The CDR3 DNA follows: TGCAGCGTTGTCTCTGAGGAGGACAACTATGGCTACACCTTC. It translates to CSVVSEEDNYGYTF.

The chain couples TRBV10-3 to TRBJ2-3; 8 bases are a match to TRBD1. Unmatched junction bases numbered 10, after V lost 3 bases and J lost 2 bases. The CDR3 runs 17 residues. Per the germline V gene, CDR1 is ENHRY and CDR2 is SYGVKD. CDR3 nucleotides: TGTGCCATCAGTGACTTTGTACAGGGGGGTTCCACAGATACGCAGTATTTT. Its protein is CAISDFVQGGSTDTQYF.

The rearrangement links TRBV2 to TRBJ2-7; no clear D gene. Germline-derived CDR1 and CDR2 are SNHLY and FYNNEI. The V and J ends lost 0 bases and 1 base respectively, with 16 bases between them. This CDR3 region has 17 residues. In DNA, the CDR3 is TGTGCCAGCAGTGAAGCCCAGGACCCGGCTTCATCCTACGAGCAGTACTTC. Translating it yields CASSEAQDPASSYEQYF. Using reference TRBV2 and TRBJ2-7 for the parts outside the CDR3, the full variable domain is EPEVTQTPSHQVTQMGQEVILRCVPISNHLYFYWYRQILGQKVEFLVSFYNNEISEKSEIFDDQFSVERPDGSNFTLKIRSTKLEDSAMYFCASSEAQDPASSYEQYFGPGTRLTVT.

The chain employs TRBV7-2 and TRBJ1-1, with TRBD1 as a possible D gene (5 bases). This CDR3 region has 13 residues. The germline V gene has CDR1 SGHTA and CDR2 FQGNSA. V shed 5 bases and J shed 1 base, with 8 bases lying between them. CDR3 sequence reads: CASSDDRNTEAFF. CDR3 coding DNA: TGTGCCAGCAGCGATGACAGGAACACTGAAGCTTTCTTT.

The CDR3 bases are TGCAGTGCTAGCAACAATCAGCCCCAGCATTTT. Protein: CSASNNQPQHF. The chain joins TRBV20-1 to TRBJ1-5; no firm D call. The CDR3 is made up of 11 amino acids. V lost 3 bases to trimming and J lost 3 bases, with 3 bases between them. Per the germline V gene, CDR1 is DFQATT and CDR2 is SNEGSKA (reference sequence).

The chain is built from TRBV23-1 and TRBJ2-1, with 7 nucleotides matching TRBD1. TRBV23-1 falls under the ORF class, with uncertain function. The CDR3 is 17 residues long. V was clipped by 4 bases and J by 4 bases; unmatched bases: 13. DNA of the CDR3: TGCGCCAGCAGTCCATCCGGTTCAGGGGGTTTATACAATGAGCAGTTCTTC. Protein sequence: CASSPSGSGGLYNEQFF.

The chain is built from TRBV12-3 or TRBV12-4 and TRBJ1-2, with a possible D match to TRBD1 (5 bases). The CDR3 covers 12 residues. Between the trimmed V and J ends, which lost 5 bases and 5 bases, there was a span of 9 bases. The CDR3 DNA reads TGTGCCAGCAGTACAAGACAGTATGGCTACACCTTC. Its protein product is CASSTRQYGYTF.

The V gene is TRBV6-1, the J gene TRBJ2-1, with a possible D match to TRBD2 (5 bases). Germline V CDR1 and CDR2: MNHNS, SASEGT. The CDR3 is made up of 13 amino acids. Trimming removed 3 bases from V and 11 bases from J, with 14 bases in between. In nucleotides, the CDR3 is TGTGCCAGCAGTGATGTATCAGCGGCCAAGCAGTTCTTC. This gives the protein CASSDVSAAKQFF.

CDR3 sequence reads: CASSPRGGNTEAFF. The CDR3 nucleotides are TGTGCCAGCTCACCACGGGGGGGAAACACTGAAGCTTTCTTT. The chain combines TRBV18 with TRBJ1-1; TRBD1 is a possible D gene (5 bases). Germline V gene data show CDR1 as KGHSH and CDR2 as LQKENI. CDR3 length: 14 residues. The ends were cut back, 1 base at V and 2 bases at J, with 8 bases in the middle.

The gene calls are TRBV19 and TRBJ2-1; TRBD2 matches at 11 bases. The germline gives CDR1 LNHDA, CDR2 SQIVND (reference sequence). The length of the CDR3 is 21 residues. Germline trimming cut 10 bases from V and 2 bases from J; bases unmatched to any gene: 25. As DNA, the CDR3 is TGTGCCACCAAACCAGCCGGGGTGAGGGCTAGCGGGGGGACTCCCTACAATGAGCAGTTCTTC. Translation gives CATKPAGVRASGGTPYNEQFF.

The CDR3 coding sequence is TGTGCCAGCAGTTACTCTGGAGAGGCTTTCTTT. Its translation is CASSYSGEAFF. This chain uses TRBV6-5 with TRBJ1-1, with D unclear. With 0 bases removed from V and 11 bases from J, the gap between germline ends came to 7 bases. Germline V gene data show CDR1 as MNHEY and CDR2 as SVGAGI. CDR3 size: 11 residues.

This chain connects TRBV2 to TRBJ2-1, with D perhaps matching TRBD1 (6 bases). With 5 bases removed from V and 1 base from J, the gap between germline ends came to 9 bases. Per germline, CDR1 SNHLY and CDR2 FYNNEI. The CDR3 runs to 14 residues. The CDR3 reads CASSLQGSYNEQFF. The CDR3 DNA is TGTGCCAGCAGTTTACAGGGTTCCTACAATGAGCAGTTCTTC.

CDR3 amino acids: CASSLEGQGFGQPQHF. The CDR3 coding sequence is TGTGCCAGCAGCTTAGAAGGACAGGGGTTTGGGCAGCCCCAGCATTTT. The J gene is TRBJ1-5, the V gene TRBV7-2; 9 nucleotides agree with TRBD1. Germline values: CDR1 SGHTA, CDR2 FQGNSA. The CDR3 spans 16 residues. The V and J ends lost 1 base and 7 bases, in that order; junction bases with no gene match: 8.

This clone was counted a few times. The rearrangement joins TRBV7-9 to TRBJ2-3; D is unresolved. Trimming shortened V by 5 bases and J by 1 base, and 10 bases separated the two germline ends. CDR1 and CDR2 from the germline V gene are SEHNR and FQNEAQ (reference sequence). The CDR3 totals 14 residues. The DNA for the CDR3 is TGTGCCAGCAGCCGAAATGCGGGCACAGATACGCAGTATTTT. Protein product: CASSRNAGTDTQYF.

The V call is TRBV27, the J call TRBJ1-1; a possible D gene is TRBD1 (5 bases). CDR3 size: 14 residues. The V end lost 7 bases, the J end lost 4 bases, and 16 bases lay between the germline ends. CDR1 is MNHEY and CDR2 is SMNVEV in the germline V gene (reference sequence). The CDR3 loop reads CASTAGGWGTEAFF. DNA of the CDR3: TGTGCCAGCACAGCGGGGGGTTGGGGCACTGAAGCTTTCTTT.

This chain links TRBV6-5 with TRBJ1-2; 7 bases align to TRBD1. V dropped 6 bases and J dropped 4; count of bases not matched to a gene: 11. This CDR3 is 15 amino acids long. Germline V gene sequence: CDR1 MNHEY, CDR2 SVGAGI. The chain's CDR3 is CASSPRQGRSYGYTF. CDR3 nucleotide sequence: TGTGCCAGCAGCCCAAGACAGGGTAGAAGCTATGGCTACACCTTC.

The rearrangement joins TRBV7-9 to TRBJ1-2, with TRBD1 matching 10 bases. The CDR3 length is 15 residues. Germline-derived CDR1 and CDR2 are SEHNR and FQNEAQ (reference sequence). After removal of 5 bases from V and 6 bases from J, the junction contained 9 bases not matched to a gene. The CDR3 DNA follows: TGTGCCAGCAGCAAAAACACCGGGACAGGGGATGGCTACACCTTC. It yields the protein CASSKNTGTGDGYTF.

The rearrangement uses TRBV6-2 or TRBV6-3 and TRBJ2-1; a weak D match, TRBD1 (5 bases). Per germline, CDR1 MNHEY and CDR2 SVGEGT. This CDR3 is 14 amino acids long. Trimming took off 5 bases at V and 8 bases at J, with 16 bases between the two ends. In nucleotides, the CDR3 is TGTGCCAGCAGTCCCGCCTATAAAGGGGATGAGCAGTTCTTC. It codes for CASSPAYKGDEQFF.

Concerning this clone itself: The identical CDR3 is also encoded by other nucleotide sequences in the sample. The rearrangement links TRBV19 to TRBJ1-5; possibly TRBD1 for D (6 bases). Trimming left V 6 bases short and J 3 bases short, with 9 bases between. The CDR3 is made up of 13 amino acids. Per the germline V gene, CDR1 is LNHDA and CDR2 is SQIVND (reference sequence). CDR3 region: CASRDRSNQPQHF. DNA of the CDR3: TGTGCCAGTAGAGACAGGTCCAATCAGCCCCAGCATTTT.

This clone was counted once. V usage is TRBV2 and J usage is TRBJ2-3, with 8 bases aligning to TRBD1. Germline trimming cut 7 bases from V and 5 bases from J; bases unmatched to any gene: 2. There are 12 residues in the CDR3. Germline CDR1 and CDR2: SNHLY and FYNNEI. For the CDR3, the DNA is TGTGCCAGCATGGGGACAGGAGATACGCAGTATTTT. It encodes CASMGTGDTQYF.

The chain recombines TRBV7-8 with TRBJ2-7; D is unclear. CDR3 size: 14 residues. The V gene lost 4 bases and the J gene lost 3 bases, with 13 bases spanning the gap. Germline-derived CDR1 and CDR2 are SGHVS and FQNEAQ. This CDR3 is CASSSIDKYYEQYF. As DNA, the CDR3 is TGTGCCAGCAGCTCGATCGACAAGTACTACGAGCAGTACTTC.

The chain carries TRBV6-2 or TRBV6-3 and TRBJ1-5, with TRBD1 matching over 9 bases. The CDR3 runs to 17 residues. CDR1 is MNHEY, CDR2 SVGEGT, per germline. Trimming at V came to 6 bases and at J to 0 bases, leaving 9 bases not matched to a gene. This CDR3 reads CASSPLQGAYSNQPQHF. CDR3 bases: TGTGCCAGCAGCCCCTTACAGGGGGCCTATAGCAATCAGCCCCAGCATTTT.